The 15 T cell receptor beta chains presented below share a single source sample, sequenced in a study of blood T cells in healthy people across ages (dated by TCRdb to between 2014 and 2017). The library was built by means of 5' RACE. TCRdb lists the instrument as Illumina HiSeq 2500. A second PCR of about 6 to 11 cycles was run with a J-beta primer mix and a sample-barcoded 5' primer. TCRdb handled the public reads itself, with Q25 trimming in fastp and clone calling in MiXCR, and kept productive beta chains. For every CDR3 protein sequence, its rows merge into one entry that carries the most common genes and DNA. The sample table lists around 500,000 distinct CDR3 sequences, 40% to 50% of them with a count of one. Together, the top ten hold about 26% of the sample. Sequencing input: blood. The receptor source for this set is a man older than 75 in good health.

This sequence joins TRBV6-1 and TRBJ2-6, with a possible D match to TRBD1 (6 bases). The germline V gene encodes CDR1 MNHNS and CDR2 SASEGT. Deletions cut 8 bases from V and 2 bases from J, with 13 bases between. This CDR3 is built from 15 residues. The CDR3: CASRIPGAGANVLTF. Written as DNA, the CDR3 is TGTGCCAGCCGAATACCAGGGGCTGGGGCCAACGTCCTGACTTTC.

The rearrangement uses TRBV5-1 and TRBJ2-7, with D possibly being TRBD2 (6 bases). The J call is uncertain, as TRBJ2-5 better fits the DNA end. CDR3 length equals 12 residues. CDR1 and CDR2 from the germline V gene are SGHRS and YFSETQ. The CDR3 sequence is CAIKRDQETQYF. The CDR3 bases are TGCGCCATCAAGCGGGACCAAGAGACCCAGTACTTC.

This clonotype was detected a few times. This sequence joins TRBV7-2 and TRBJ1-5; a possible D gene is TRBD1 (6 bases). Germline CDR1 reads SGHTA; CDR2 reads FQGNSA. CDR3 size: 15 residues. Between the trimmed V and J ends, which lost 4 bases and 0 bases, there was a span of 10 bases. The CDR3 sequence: CASSSTGNSNQPQHF. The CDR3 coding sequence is TGTGCCAGCAGCTCTACAGGGAATAGCAATCAGCCCCAGCATTTT.

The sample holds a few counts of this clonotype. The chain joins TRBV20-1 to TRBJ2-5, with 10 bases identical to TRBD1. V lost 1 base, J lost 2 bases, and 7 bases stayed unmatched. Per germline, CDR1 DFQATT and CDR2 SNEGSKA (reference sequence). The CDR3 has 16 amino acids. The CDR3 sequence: CSARGGQGQGQETQYF. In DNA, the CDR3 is TGCAGTGCTAGAGGTGGTCAGGGACAGGGGCAAGAGACCCAGTACTTC.

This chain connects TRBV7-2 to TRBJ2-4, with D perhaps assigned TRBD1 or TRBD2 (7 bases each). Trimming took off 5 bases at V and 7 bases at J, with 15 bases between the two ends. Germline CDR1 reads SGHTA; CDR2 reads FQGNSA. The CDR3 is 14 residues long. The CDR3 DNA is TGTGCCAGCAGCGCAGGGGGGGGAGGGAACATTCAGTACTTC. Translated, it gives CASSAGGGGNIQYF.

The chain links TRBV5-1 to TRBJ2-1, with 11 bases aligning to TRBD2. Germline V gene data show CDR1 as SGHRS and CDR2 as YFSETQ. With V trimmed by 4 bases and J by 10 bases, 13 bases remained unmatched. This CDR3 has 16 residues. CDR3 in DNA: TGCGCCAGCAGCGGTCAGCTAGCGGGAGGACCCCAGGAGCAGTTCTTC. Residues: CASSGQLAGGPQEQFF.

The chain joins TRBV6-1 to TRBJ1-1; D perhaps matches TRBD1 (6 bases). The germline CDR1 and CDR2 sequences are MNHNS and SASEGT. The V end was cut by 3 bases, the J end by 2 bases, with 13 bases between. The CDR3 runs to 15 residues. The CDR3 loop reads CASSDWTDGNTEAFF. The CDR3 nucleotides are TGTGCCAGCAGTGATTGGACAGATGGAAACACTGAAGCTTTCTTT.

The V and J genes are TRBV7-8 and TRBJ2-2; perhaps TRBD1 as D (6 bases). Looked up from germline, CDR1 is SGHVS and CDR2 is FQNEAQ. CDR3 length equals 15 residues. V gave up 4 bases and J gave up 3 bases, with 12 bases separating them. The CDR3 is CASSSYRTDTGELFF. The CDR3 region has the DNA TGTGCCAGCAGCTCGTACCGGACAGACACCGGGGAGCTGTTTTTT.

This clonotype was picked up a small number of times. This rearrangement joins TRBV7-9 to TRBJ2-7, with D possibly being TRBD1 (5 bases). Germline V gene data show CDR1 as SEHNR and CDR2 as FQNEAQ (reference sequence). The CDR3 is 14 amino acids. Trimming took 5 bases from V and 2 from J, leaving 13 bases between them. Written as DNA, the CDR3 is TGTGCCAGCAGCCAATTCGACAGACCCTACGAGCAGTACTTC. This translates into CASSQFDRPYEQYF. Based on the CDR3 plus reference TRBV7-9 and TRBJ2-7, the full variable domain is DTGVSQNPRHKITKRGQNVTFRCDPISEHNRLYWYRQTLGQGPEFLTYFQNEAQLEKSRLLSDRFSAERPKGSFSTLEIQRTEQGDSAMYLCASSQFDRPYEQYFGPGTRLTVT.

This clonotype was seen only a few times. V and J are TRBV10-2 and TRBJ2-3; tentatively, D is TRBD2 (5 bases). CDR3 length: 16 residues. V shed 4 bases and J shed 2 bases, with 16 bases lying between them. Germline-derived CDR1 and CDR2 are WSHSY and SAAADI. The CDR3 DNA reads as TGCGCCAGCAGTGGGACCAGCGGCAGCATCACAGATACGCAGTATTTT. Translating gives CASSGTSGSITDTQYF.

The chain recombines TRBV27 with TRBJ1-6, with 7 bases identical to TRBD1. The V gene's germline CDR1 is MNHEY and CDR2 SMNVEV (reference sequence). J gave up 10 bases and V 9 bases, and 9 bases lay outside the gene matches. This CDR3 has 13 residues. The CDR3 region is CASKAGTVSPLHF. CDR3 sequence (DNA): TGTGCCAGTAAGGCCGGGACAGTCTCACCCCTCCACTTT.

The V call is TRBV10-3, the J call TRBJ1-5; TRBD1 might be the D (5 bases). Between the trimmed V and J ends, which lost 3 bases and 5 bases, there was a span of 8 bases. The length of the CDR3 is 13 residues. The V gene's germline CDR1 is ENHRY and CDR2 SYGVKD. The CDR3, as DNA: TGTGCCATCAGTGAAAGGGGCGATCAGCCCCAGCATTTT. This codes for CAISERGDQPQHF.

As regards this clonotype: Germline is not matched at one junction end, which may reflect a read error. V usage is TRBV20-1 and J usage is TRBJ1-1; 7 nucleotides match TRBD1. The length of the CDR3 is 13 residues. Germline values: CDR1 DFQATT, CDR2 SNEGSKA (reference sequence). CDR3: CSATGQTNTGAFF. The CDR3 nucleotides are TGCAGTGCTACGGGACAGACGAACACTGGAGCTTTCTTT.

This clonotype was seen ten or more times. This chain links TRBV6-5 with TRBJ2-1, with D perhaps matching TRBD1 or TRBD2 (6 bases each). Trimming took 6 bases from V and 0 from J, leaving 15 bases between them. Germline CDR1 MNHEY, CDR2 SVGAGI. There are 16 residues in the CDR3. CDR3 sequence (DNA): TGTGCCAGCAGCCACGGGGGCGGAAGCTCCTACAATGAGCAGTTCTTC. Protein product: CASSHGGGSSYNEQFF.

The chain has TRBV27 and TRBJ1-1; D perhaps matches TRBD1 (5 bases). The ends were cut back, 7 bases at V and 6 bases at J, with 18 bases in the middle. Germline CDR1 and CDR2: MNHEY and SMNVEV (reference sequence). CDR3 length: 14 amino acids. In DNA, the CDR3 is TGTGCCAGCACCAAGCTGAGAGGGGACGCTGAAGCTTTCTTT. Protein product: CASTKLRGDAEAFF.